The clone carrying this T cell receptor beta chain came up once. Researchers divided each subset's genomic DNA evenly across several immunoSEQ plates. The protocol was immunoSEQ multiplex PCR, while the TCRdb copy is restricted to in-frame clones and leaves out a portion. The sample includes a few million clones, approximately 94% of them seen just once. Trimming stripped 0 bases from V and 0 bases from J, with 15 bases between. In germline, CDR1 is SGHRS, CDR2 YFSETQ. The CDR3 runs 17 residues. The entry originates in a study of shared clonotypes between healthy human individuals. Study donors comprised healthy, HIV-negative adults devoid of recent acute infection or vaccination. Every contributor of samples was a Caucasian grown-up residing in Nashville, Tennessee.

This rearrangement joins TRBV5-1 to TRBJ1-1, with D perhaps TRBD1 (6 bases). This TCR was recovered from a man younger than 35 in good health. The sequenced material came from naive CD4+ T cells sorted from blood. Subset noted: CD45RA+ positively selected. CDR3 DNA sequence: TGCGCCAGCAGCTTGGCGTCCAGGGGTGACATGAACACTGAAGCTTTCTTT. This codes for CASSLASRGDMNTEAFF.